This TCR beta chain was retrieved from a study of blood T cell repertoires in COVID-19. About the study: PBMCs, B-cell-depleted T cells, or T cells provided the cDNA or gDNA that made up the material.

Clones were sequenced by immunoSEQ multiplex PCR, and TCRdb holds only the in-frame ones, with some missing. Of around 260,000 clones listed, nearly 90% are singletons. This CDR3 is 17 amino acids long. The V segment lost 1 base and the J segment 1 base; nucleotides outside the gene matches: 4. Germline lookup yields CDR1 LGHDT and CDR2 YNNKEL (reference sequence). The gene calls are TRBV3-1 (or the pseudogene TRBV3-2) and TRBJ1-6; 7 nucleotides agree with TRBD1. Sequences were obtained from peripheral blood. This clonotype originated in a human donor in a cohort sampled during active COVID-19. The chain's CDR3 is CASSQVTGSSYNSPLHF. The CDR3 coding sequence is TGTGCCAGCAGCCAAGTGACAGGGTCGTCCTATAATTCACCCCTCCACTTT.